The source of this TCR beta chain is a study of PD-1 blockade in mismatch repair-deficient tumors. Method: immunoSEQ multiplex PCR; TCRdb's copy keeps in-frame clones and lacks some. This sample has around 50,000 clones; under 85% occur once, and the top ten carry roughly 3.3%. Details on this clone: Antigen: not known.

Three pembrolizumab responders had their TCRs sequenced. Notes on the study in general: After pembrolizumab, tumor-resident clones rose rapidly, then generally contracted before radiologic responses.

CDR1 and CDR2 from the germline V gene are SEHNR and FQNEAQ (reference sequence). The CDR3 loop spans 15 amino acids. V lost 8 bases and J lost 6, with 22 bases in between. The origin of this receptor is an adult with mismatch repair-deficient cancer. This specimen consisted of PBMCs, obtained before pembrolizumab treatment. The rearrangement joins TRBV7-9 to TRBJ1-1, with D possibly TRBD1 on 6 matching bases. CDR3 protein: CASAVRGGFNSEAFF. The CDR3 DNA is TGTGCCAGCGCTGTTAGGGGGGGCTTTAACTCTGAAGCTTTCTTT.